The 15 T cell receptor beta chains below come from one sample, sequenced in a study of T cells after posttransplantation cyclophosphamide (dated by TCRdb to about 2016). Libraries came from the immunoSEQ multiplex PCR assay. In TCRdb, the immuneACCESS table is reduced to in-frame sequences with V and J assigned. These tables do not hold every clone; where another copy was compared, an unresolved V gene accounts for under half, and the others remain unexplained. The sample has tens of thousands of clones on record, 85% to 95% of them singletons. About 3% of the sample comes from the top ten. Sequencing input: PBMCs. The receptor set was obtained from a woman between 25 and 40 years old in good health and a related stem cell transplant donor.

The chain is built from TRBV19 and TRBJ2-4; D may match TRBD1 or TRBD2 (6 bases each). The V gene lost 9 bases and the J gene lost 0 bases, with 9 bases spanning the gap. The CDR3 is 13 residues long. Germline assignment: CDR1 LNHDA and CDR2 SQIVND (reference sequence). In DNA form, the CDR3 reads TGTGCCAGCGGGGGCGCAGCCAAAAACATTCAGTACTTC. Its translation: CASGGAAKNIQYF.

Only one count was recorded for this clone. The CDR3 protein is CASTVLQGANTGELFF. Written as DNA, the CDR3 is TGCGCCAGCACCGTCCTACAGGGGGCGAACACCGGGGAGCTGTTTTTT. The chain uses TRBV5-1 and TRBJ2-2; 8 nucleotides align to TRBD1. CDR1 is SGHRS, CDR2 YFSETQ, per germline. After removal of 6 bases from V and 0 bases from J, the junction contained 7 bases not matched to a gene. The CDR3 runs 16 residues.

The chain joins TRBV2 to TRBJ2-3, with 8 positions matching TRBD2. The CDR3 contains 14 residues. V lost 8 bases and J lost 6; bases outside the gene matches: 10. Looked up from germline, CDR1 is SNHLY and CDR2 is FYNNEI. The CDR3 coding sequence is TGTGCCAGCGGAGCGGGGGCCCGGCGGGATACGCAGTATTTT. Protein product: CASGAGARRDTQYF.

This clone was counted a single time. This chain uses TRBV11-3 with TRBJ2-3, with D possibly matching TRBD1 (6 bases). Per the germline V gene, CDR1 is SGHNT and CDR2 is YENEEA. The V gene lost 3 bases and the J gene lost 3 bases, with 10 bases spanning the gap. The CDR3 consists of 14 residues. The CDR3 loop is CASSLARGTDTQYF. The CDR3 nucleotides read TGTGCCAGCAGCTTGGCCAGGGGAACAGATACGCAGTATTTT.

The CDR3 DNA sequence: TGTGCCAGCAGCTTGGCCAGCTACCCCTCTGGAAACACCATATATTTT. Translation gives CASSLASYPSGNTIYF. The chain recombines TRBV7-6 with TRBJ1-3; D unclear. In germline, CDR1 is SGHVS, CDR2 FNYEAQ. Trimming removed 3 bases from V and 0 bases from J, with 12 bases in between. This CDR3 contains 16 residues.

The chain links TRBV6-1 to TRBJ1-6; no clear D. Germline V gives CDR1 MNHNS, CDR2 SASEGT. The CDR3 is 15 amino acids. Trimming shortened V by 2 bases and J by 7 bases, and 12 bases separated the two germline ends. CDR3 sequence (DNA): TGTGCCAGCAGTGAATCACAATCTGGCAATTCACCCCTCCACTTT. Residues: CASSESQSGNSPLHF.

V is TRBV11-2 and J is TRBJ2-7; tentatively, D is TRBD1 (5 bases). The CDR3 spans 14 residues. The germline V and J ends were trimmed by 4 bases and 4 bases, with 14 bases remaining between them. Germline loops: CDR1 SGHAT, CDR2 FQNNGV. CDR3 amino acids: CASSYLQVGYEQYF. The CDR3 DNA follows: TGTGCCAGCAGCTATCTACAGGTGGGGTACGAGCAGTACTTC.

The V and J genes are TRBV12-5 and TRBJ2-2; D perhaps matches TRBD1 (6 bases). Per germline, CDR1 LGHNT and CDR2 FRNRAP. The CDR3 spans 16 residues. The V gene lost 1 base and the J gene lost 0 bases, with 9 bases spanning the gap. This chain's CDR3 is CASGLGQDANTGELFF. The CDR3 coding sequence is TGTGCTAGTGGTTTGGGACAGGACGCGAACACCGGGGAGCTGTTTTTT.

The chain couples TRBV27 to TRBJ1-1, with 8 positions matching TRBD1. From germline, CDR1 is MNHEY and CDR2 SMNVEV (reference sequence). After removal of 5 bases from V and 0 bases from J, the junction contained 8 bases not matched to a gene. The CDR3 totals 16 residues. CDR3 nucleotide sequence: TGTGCCAGCAGTGAGGGGACAGGCGTTTTGAACACTGAAGCTTTCTTT. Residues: CASSEGTGVLNTEAFF.

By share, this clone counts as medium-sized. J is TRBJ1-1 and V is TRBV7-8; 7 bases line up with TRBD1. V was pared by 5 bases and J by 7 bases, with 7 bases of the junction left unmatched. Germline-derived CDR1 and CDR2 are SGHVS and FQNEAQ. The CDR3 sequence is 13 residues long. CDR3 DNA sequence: TGTGCCAGCAGCGGGGGACAGTACAATGAAGCTTTCTTT. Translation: CASSGGQYNEAFF.

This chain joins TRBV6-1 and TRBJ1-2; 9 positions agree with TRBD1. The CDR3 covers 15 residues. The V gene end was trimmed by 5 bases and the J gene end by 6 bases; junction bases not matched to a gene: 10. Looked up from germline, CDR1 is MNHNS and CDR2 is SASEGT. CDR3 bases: TGTGCCAGCAGTTTCACAGGGGGCGGTGGTGATGGCTACACCTTC. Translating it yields CASSFTGGGGDGYTF.

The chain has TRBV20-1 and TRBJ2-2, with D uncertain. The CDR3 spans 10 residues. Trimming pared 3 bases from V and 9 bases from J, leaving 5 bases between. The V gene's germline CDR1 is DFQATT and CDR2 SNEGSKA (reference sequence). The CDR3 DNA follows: TGCAGTGCTAGTGATCGGGAGCTGTTTTTT. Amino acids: CSASDRELFF.

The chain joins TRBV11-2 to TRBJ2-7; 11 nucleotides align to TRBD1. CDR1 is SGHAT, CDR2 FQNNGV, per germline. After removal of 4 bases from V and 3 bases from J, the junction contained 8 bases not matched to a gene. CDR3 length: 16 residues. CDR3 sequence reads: CASSSGTGGFVYEQYF. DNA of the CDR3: TGTGCCAGCAGCTCCGGGACAGGGGGATTCGTCTACGAGCAGTACTTC.

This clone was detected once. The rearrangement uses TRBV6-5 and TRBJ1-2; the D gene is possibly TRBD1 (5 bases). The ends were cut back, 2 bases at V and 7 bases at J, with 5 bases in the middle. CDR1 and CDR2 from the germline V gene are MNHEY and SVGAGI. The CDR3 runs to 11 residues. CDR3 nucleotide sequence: TGTGCCAGCAGTTACGGGGCTGGCTACACCTTC. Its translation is CASSYGAGYTF.

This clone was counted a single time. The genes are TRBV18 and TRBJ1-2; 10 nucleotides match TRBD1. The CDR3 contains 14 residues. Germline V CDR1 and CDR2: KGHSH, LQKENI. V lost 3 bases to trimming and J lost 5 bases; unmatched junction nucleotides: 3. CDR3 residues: CASSPGTGEYGYTF. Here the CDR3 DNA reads TGTGCCAGCTCACCCGGGACAGGGGAGTATGGCTACACCTTC.